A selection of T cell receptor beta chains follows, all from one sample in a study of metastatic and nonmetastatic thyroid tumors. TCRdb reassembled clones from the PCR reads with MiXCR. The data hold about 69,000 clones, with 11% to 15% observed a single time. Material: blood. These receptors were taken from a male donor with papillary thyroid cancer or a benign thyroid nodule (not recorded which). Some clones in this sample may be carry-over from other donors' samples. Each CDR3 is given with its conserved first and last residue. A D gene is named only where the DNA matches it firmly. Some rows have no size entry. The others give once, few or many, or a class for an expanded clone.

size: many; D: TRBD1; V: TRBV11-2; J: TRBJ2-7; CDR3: CASSPGTAYEQYF; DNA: TGTGCCAGCAGCCCCGGGACAGCCTACGAGCAGTACTTC
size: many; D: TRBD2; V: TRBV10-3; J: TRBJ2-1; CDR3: CAAAGTSDNNEQFF; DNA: TGTGCCGCGGCCGGGACTAGCGACAACAATGAGCAGTTCTTC
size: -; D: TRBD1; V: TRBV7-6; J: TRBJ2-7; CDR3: CASSPLQGAYEQYF; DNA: TGTGCCAGCAGCCCCTTACAGGGGGCCTACGAGCAGTACTTC
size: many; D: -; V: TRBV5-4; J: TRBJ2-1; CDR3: CASSWFSGLDYNEQFF; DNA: TGTGCCAGCAGCTGGTTTTCGGGGTTGGACTACAATGAGCAGTTCTTC
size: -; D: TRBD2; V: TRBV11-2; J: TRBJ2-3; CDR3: CASISSPTSGCGTDTQYF; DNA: TGTGCCAGCATCTCCAGCCCGACTAGCGGGTGTGGCACAGATACGCAGTATTTT
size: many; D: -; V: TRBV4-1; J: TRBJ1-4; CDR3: CASSLGGRGTNEKLFF; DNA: TGCGCCAGCAGCCTTGGGGGGCGGGGGACTAATGAAAAACTGTTTTTT
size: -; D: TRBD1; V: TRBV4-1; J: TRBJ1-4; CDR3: CASSRNPYSTGEKLFF; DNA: TGCGCCAGCAGCCGAAATCCGTATTCAACAGGGGAGAAACTGTTTTTT
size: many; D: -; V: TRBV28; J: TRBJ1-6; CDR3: CASKGRDDASSPLHF; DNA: TGTGCCAGCAAGGGAAGGGACGACGCAAGTTCACCCCTCCACTTT
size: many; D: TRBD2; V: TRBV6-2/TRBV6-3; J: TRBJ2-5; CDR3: CASSSLAGAQETQYF; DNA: TGTGCCAGCAGCTCACTAGCGGGGGCGCAAGAGACCCAGTACTTC
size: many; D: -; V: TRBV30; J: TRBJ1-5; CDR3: CAWSVPHPGNQPQHF; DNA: TGTGCCTGGAGTGTACCCCACCCGGGGAATCAGCCCCAGCATTTT
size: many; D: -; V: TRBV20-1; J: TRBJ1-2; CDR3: CSARDFGWADRPGYTF; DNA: TGCAGTGCTAGAGATTTCGGCTGGGCAGATCGGCCCGGCTACACCTTC
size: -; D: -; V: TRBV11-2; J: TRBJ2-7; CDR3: CASSPGTNSYEQYF; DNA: TGTGCCAGCAGCCCCGGGACCAACTCCTACGAGCAGTACTTC
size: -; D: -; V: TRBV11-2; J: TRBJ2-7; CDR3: CASRARGAPDSFYEQYF; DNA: TGTGCCAGCAGAGCCCGGGGCGCCCCCGATAGTTTCTACGAGCAGTACTTC
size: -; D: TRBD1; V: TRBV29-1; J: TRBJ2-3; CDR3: CSVYRDSGPTDTQYF; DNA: TGCAGCGTGTACAGGGACAGTGGGCCGACGGATACGCAGTATTTT
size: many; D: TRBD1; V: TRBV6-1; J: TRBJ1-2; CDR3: CASSRRRDRRGGYTF; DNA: TGTGCCAGCAGTAGACGCCGGGACAGGAGGGGGGGCTACACCTTC
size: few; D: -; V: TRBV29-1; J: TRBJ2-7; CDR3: CSVDAGTHEQYF; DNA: TGCAGCGTTGACGCAGGGACCCACGAGCAGTACTTC
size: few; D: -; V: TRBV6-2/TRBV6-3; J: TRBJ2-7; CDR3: CASSYDGYEQYF; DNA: TGTGCCAGCAGTTACGACGGTTACGAGCAGTACTTC
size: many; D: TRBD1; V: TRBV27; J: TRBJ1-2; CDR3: CASTTSTGYGYTF; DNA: TGTGCCAGCACCACATCGACAGGGTATGGCTACACCTTC
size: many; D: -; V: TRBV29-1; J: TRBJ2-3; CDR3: CSVVTGSDTQYF; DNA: TGCAGCGTTGTTACAGGGTCAGATACGCAGTATTTT
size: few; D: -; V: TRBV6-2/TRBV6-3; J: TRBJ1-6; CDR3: CASSWDTYNSPLHF; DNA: TGTGCCAGCAGTTGGGACACCTATAATTCACCCCTCCACTTT
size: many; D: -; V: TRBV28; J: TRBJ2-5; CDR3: CASSFPQETQYF; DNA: TGTGCCAGCAGTTTCCCCCAAGAGACCCAGTACTTC
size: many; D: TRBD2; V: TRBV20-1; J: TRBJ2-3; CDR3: CRPGGREETDTQYF; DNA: TGCAGGCCGGGGGGGCGGGAGGAGACAGATACGCAGTATTTT
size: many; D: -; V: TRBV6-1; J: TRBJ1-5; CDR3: CASSEGGGIASWGNQPQHF; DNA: TGTGCCAGCAGTGAAGGTGGGGGAATCGCCTCATGGGGCAATCAGCCCCAGCATTTT
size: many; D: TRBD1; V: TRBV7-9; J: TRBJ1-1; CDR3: CASSSVTGGYGAFF; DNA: TGTGCCAGCAGCTCAGTGACAGGGGGCTATGGAGCTTTCTTT
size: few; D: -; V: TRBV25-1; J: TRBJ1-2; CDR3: CASSGTGSSFGYTF; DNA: TGTGCCAGCAGTGGTACAGGGTCCTCTTTTGGCTACACCTTC
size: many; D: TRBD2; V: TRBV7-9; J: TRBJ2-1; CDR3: CASSSDGRQNYNEQFF; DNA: TGTGCCAGCAGCTCCGACGGGAGGCAGAATTACAATGAGCAGTTCTTC
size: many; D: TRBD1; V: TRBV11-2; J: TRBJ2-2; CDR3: CASSVGDRGGTGELFF; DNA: TGTGCCAGCAGCGTAGGGGACAGGGGAGGGACCGGGGAGCTGTTTTTT
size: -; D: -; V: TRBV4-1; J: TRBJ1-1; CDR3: CASSQGYQGLRMNTEAFF; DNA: TGCGCCAGCAGCCAAGGGTACCAAGGACTGCGAATGAACACTGAAGCTTTCTTT
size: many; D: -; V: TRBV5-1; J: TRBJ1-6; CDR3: CASSLGDSSYNSPLHF; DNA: TGCGCCAGCAGCTTGGGAGACAGCTCCTATAATTCACCCCTCCACTTT
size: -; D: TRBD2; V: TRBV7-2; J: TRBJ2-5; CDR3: CASSLAASVRLETQYF; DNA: TGTGCCAGCAGCCTAGCGGCTAGCGTGAGATTAGAGACCCAGTACTTC
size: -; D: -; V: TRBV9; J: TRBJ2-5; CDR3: CASSAGGHLRETQYF; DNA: TGTGCCAGCAGCGCTGGAGGGCATTTACGAGAGACCCAGTACTTC
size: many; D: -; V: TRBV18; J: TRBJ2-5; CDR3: CASSPPGLETQYF; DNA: TGTGCCAGCTCACCACCAGGTCTGGAGACCCAGTACTTC
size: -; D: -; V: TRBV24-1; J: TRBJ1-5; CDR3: CATSEGDVNQPQHF; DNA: TGTGCCACCAGTGAAGGGGATGTCAATCAGCCTCAGCATTTT
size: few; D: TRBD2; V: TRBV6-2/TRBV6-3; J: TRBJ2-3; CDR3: CASSYTRLARESISSTDTQYF; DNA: TGTGCCAGCAGTTACACAAGACTAGCGAGAGAATCCATATCTAGCACAGATACGCAGTATTTT
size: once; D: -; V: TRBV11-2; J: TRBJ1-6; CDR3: CASSSTAGRNSIHF; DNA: TGTGCCAGCAGCTCTACGGCGGGGAGGAACTCTATCCACTTT
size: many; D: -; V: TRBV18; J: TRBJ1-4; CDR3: CASSQGTTNEKLFF; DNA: TGTGCCAGCTCACAGGGAACAACTAATGAAAAACTGTTTTTT
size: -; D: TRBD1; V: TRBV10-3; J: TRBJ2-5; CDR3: CAISESGPTGGETKYF; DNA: TGTGCCATCAGTGAATCAGGCCCGACAGGGGGGGAGACCAAGTACTTC
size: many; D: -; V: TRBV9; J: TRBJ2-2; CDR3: CASSPMGGWTGELFF; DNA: TGTGCCAGCAGCCCCATGGGGGGATGGACCGGGGAGCTGTTTTTT
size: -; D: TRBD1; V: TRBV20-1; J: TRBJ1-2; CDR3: CSARDHTGVYGYTF; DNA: TGCAGTGCTAGAGACCATACAGGGGTCTATGGCTACACCTTC
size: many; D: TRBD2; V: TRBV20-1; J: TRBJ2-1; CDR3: CSARRGLASYNEQFF; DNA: TGCAGTGCTAGGCGGGGACTAGCGTCCTACAATGAGCAGTTCTTC
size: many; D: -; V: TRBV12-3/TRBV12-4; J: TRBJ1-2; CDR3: CASSLGGRGYTF; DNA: TGTGCCAGCAGTTTGGGTGGTCGTGGCTACACCTTC